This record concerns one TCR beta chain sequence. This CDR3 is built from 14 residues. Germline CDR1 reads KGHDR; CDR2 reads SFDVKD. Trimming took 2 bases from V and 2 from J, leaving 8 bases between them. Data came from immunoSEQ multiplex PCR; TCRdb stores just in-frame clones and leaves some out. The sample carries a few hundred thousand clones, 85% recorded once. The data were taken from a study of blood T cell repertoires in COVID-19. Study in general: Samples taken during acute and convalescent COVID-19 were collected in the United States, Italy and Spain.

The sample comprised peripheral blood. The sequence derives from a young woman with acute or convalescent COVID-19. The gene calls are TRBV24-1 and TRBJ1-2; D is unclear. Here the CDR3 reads CATSDYSRNYGYTF. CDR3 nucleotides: TGTGCCACCAGTGATTACAGCAGGAACTATGGCTACACCTTC.